Below, one TCR beta chain is given with its context. It lacks a known antigen. Base qualities are missing; no much larger clone stands one base away. The entry originates in a study of identical twins (dated by TCRdb to about 2016). As for the study more broadly: To test whether fetal clonotypes persist, the study used deep sequencing on TCR alpha and beta repertoires from monozygotic twins, unrelated adults of various ages, and cord blood. To rule out contamination, replicate twin experiments were performed at different times with different library preparation protocols.

Libraries were prepared through 5' RACE. The sequencer was an Illumina HiSeq 2000. A universal primer binding site was introduced by template switching, and a unique molecular identifier was present in the final cDNA, enabling accurate counting of TCR cDNA molecules. Specific primers in the conserved constant-segment region were used to synthesize first-strand cDNA for TCR alpha and beta chains. To control for contamination, every cDNA library was double barcoded, receiving both a SMART-Mk sample barcode and Illumina barcodes. TruSeq adapter sequences and Illumina sample barcodes were added in two successive PCR steps. Sequencing of the TCR alpha and beta cDNA libraries was done on the Illumina HiSeq platform using custom primers. As for the original processing: Raw reads were processed with MiGEC to extract unique molecular identifiers, and MiXCR was used to determine CDR3 positions. Recombination models were inferred per individual with the repgenHMM and IGoR tools using an EM algorithm. The tcR package in R was used for shared clonotype analysis, with sharing normalized by the product of cloneset sizes. To study raw recombination without the effects of thymic and clonal selection, out-of-frame nonproductive sequences were analyzed. Starting from the raw public reads, TCRdb applied fastp trimming at Q25, assembled clones with MiXCR and retained in-frame beta chains. Records with the same CDR3 protein are collapsed into one entry carrying the most frequent genes and DNA. The V and J calls come from TCRdb's annotation, not from the publication. Recorded for this sample are 450,000 to 500,000 distinct CDR3 sequences; 13% to 15% of them occurred a single time. About 1% of the sample is taken by the ten largest.

The CDR3 runs 13 residues from the cysteine to the phenylalanine. CDR3 DNA only is kept here, 39 bases in frame from base 1. The germline V gene yields SGDLS for CDR1 and YYNGEE for CDR2. V is cut by 2 bases and J by 5 bases, and the space between the germline ends is 5 bases. Every donor was a healthy Caucasian. Three pairs of female monozygotic twins, all aged about 18 to 30 years, made up the twin cohort. CD4+ and CD8+ T cell populations were isolated with positive isolation kits from Invitrogen. Results and caveats for the whole study, not just this receptor: In monozygotic twins, recombination models systematically underestimated out-of-frame TCR alpha sharing, but the models matched the sharing seen between unrelated individuals. Fewer insertions were carried by abundant cord blood beta clonotypes, a similar but weaker trend appeared in young adult naive repertoires, and no such trend appeared in memory repertoires. In beta out-of-frame sequences, excess twin sharing was weaker, because having fewer shared sequences lowered the signal-to-noise ratio. Zero-insertion analyses could be partly confounded by invariant T cells such as MAIT and iNKT, though diverse VJ usage argued against such confounding for most clonotypes. Because the same donors could not be followed over many years, the conclusions relied on cross-sectional statistical analysis. Compared with coincidental sharing between unrelated individuals, out-of-frame TCR alpha sequences shared between twins had an excess of sequences with low generation probability.

These data were likewise used in another study, on yellow fever vaccine responses in identical twins. The second source states: According to the authors, the vaccine-induced T cell response in identical twins seemed to be partly convergent and partly specific to each individual. The study precisely tracked vaccine-responding T cell clones in identical twins.

The chain joins TRBV9 to TRBJ1-6, with the D segment identity uncertain. This TCR came from a young woman in good health. The sample was CD4+ T cells sorted from blood. The CDR3 protein is CASSVSDNSPLHF. The bases are TGTGCCAGCAGCGTCAGCGATAATTCACCCCTCCACTTT. Here the CDR3 is joined to the reference TRBV9 and TRBJ1-6 genes, and the full variable domain is: DSGVTQTPKHLITATGQRVTLRCSPRSGDLSVYWYQQSLDQGLQFLIQYYNGEERAKGNILERFSAQQFPDLHSELNLSSLELGDSALYFCASSVSDNSPLHFGNGTRLTVT.